This T cell receptor beta chain was recorded in a study of monozygotic twins with inflammatory bowel disease. Amplification used two nested PCRs: roughly 16 cycles, then 9 cycles, on TCRalpha/TCRbeta cDNA. TCRdb re-called the 5' RACE reads and catalogs CDR3 proteins one per entry, DNA excluded. The sample totals under 350,000 distinct CDR3 sequences. Collection of an approximately 2.5 ml blood sample took place per donor. The TCR originated in a human donor with ulcerative colitis or Crohn's disease, or a healthy co-twin of an affected twin (not recorded which). What was sequenced was blood.

CDR3 sequence reads: CASSSYPRQAREQYF. This rearrangement joins TRBV11-2 to TRBJ2-7; TCRdb designates TRBD1, a call that cannot be tested without DNA. CDR1 and CDR2 (germline): SGHAT, FQNNGV. The CDR3 runs to 15 residues.